This TCR beta chain is from a study of cytomegalovirus exposure and HLA in healthy donors. This CDR3 has 11 amino acids. Germline V lookup: CDR1 MNHNS, CDR2 SASEGT. V lost 1 base, J lost 8 bases, and 5 bases lay in between. The PCR was carried out with 60 Vbeta primers and 13 Jbeta primers. Original analysis: As a later analysis found, there were approximately 80 million unique TCR beta chains, of which some 10 million were shared. Measured with immunoSEQ multiplex PCR; TCRdb has only the in-frame clones, and not every one. That table gives V, J and clone size, and the DNA gave D and trimming. The sample records tens of thousands of clones, 86% being singletons. Whole-study results and caveats: The authors later found TCR association rates varying by HLA locus, with DRB1 most and HLA-C fewest. TCR beta sequences reportedly predicted most subjects' HLA-A and HLA-B alleles accurately.

This clone has more than one count but fewer than ten. Its antigen is not known. The sequence came from a man aged 30 to 39 in good health and CMV-seropositive. The V call is TRBV6-1, the J call TRBJ1-2; D remains ambiguous. The sequencing input was PBMCs. This chain's CDR3 is CASSEVGGYTF. For the CDR3, the DNA is TGTGCCAGCAGTGAAGTCGGGGGCTACACCTTC.